This T cell receptor beta chain is from a study of neurological immune-mediated disorders. There are many counts of this clonotype. Antigen unknown. Study-wide results and limits: None of the CDR3 amino acid sequences in expanded clones turned up in more than one subject, which points to private repertoires in all groups.

5'RACE employing 10-nucleotide random UMIs yielded the cDNA. From the 5' RACE reads, TCRdb called clonotypes with MiXCR, one entry per CDR3 protein. The repertoire holds fewer than 35,000 distinct CDR3 sequences, with approximately 4.5% as singletons. The source is a man aged 18 to 29 in good health. The sample consisted of PBMCs.

This CDR3 reads CASSSHGTSGNNEQFF. CDR3 in DNA: TGCGCCAGCAGCTCCCACGGGACTAGCGGAAACAATGAGCAGTTCTTC. The J gene is TRBJ2-1, the V gene TRBV5-1; TRBD2 agrees at 11 bases. In germline, CDR1 is SGHRS, CDR2 YFSETQ. This CDR3 has 16 amino acids. The trim removed 3 bases at V and 5 bases at J, leaving 7 bases unmatched.